The 21 T cell receptor beta chains presented below share a single source sample, sequenced in a study of blood T cell repertoires in COVID-19. Assay used: immunoSEQ multiplex PCR; TCRdb lists only in-frame clones, some missing. The sample shows approximately 120,000 clones, around 83% of them seen only once. The sequencing input was peripheral blood. The receptors here all came from a woman aged 80 or over with COVID-19, enrolled during active disease.

The CDR3 DNA is TGTGCCAGCAGCGTGGGGAGTAAGGGTGAAAAACTGTTTTTT. As protein: CASSVGSKGEKLFF. The J gene is TRBJ1-4, the V gene TRBV9; D remains ambiguous. From germline, CDR1 is SGDLS and CDR2 YYNGEE. This CDR3 has 14 amino acids. V was shortened by 2 bases and J by 7 bases, with 12 bases between the two germline ends.

The genes are TRBV4-3 and TRBJ2-2, with a weak D call TRBD2 (6 bases). The CDR3 runs 15 residues. Germline CDR1 LGHNA, CDR2 YSLEER. V was pared by 2 bases and J by 2 bases, with 9 bases between. In nucleotides, the CDR3 is TGCGCCAGCAGCCAACCCGCGGGAAACACCGGGGAGCTGTTTTTT. Its translation is CASSQPAGNTGELFF.

This chain links TRBV6-6 with TRBJ2-2; TRBD1 agrees at 8 bases. The V gene's germline CDR1 is MNHNY and CDR2 SVGAGI (reference sequence). This CDR3 comprises 13 residues. With 6 bases clipped from V and 6 bases from J, the junction kept 3 bases outside the gene matches. The CDR3 is CASSGQGAGELFF. DNA for the CDR3: TGTGCCAGCAGCGGACAGGGAGCCGGGGAGCTGTTTTTT.

As for this clone: Other nucleotide sequences from this sample produce the same CDR3. V gene TRBV5-1 combines with J gene TRBJ2-2, with TRBD1 as a possible D gene (5 bases). The CDR3 is 15 amino acids. Germline assignment: CDR1 SGHRS and CDR2 YFSETQ. The germline V and J ends were trimmed by 4 bases and 1 base, with 11 bases remaining between them. CDR3 in amino acids: CASSASGQNTGELFF. CDR3 nucleotide sequence: TGCGCCAGCAGCGCGAGTGGACAGAACACCGGGGAGCTGTTTTTT.

The chain carries TRBV5-6 and TRBJ2-3, with TRBD2 identical over 9 bases. The CDR3 is 16 residues long. The germline CDR1 and CDR2 sequences are SGHDT and YYEEEE. J was trimmed by 8 bases and V by 0 bases; bases with no gene match: 10. This CDR3 reads CASSLAASGVLGTQYF. CDR3 nucleotides: TGTGCCAGCAGCTTGGCGGCTAGCGGGGTCCTGGGTACGCAGTATTTT.

This clone was seen a single time. This chain uses TRBV6-5 with TRBJ2-3; 12 nucleotides align to TRBD2. Trimming took 4 bases from V and 3 from J; bases not matched to a gene: 5. CDR1 is MNHEY, CDR2 SVGAGI, per germline. This CDR3 region has 16 residues. The CDR3 protein is CASSSGLAGLTDTQYF. The DNA for the CDR3 is TGTGCCAGCAGTTCCGGACTAGCGGGATTGACAGATACGCAGTATTTT.

As for this clone: One junction end does not reproduce the germline sequence, and a read error may be involved. J is TRBJ1-2 and V is TRBV6-1, with 7 bases fitting TRBD1. Germline V gives CDR1 MNHNS, CDR2 SASEGT. The CDR3 spans 11 residues. The CDR3 DNA follows: TGTGCCAGCAGTGAAGCGAGGGACAGACGCTTC. It encodes CASSEARDRRF.

V usage is TRBV18 and J usage is TRBJ2-7; D may be TRBD2 (5 bases). This CDR3 comprises 16 residues. Germline V CDR1 and CDR2: KGHSH, LQKENI. Trimming took 3 bases from V and 0 from J, leaving 15 bases between them. The CDR3 bases are TGTGCCAGCTCACCCGGAGGTGGGCCCAGCTCCTACGAGCAGTACTTC. Translated: CASSPGGGPSSYEQYF.

The chain couples TRBV4-1 to TRBJ2-1; 7 nucleotides line up with TRBD2. The CDR3 is made up of 14 amino acids. Per the germline V gene, CDR1 is MGHRA and CDR2 is YSYEKL. J was trimmed by 6 bases and V by 1 base; bases with no gene match: 3. This CDR3 is CASSQGDYPNEQFF. The CDR3 DNA follows: TGCGCCAGCAGCCAAGGGGACTACCCCAATGAGCAGTTCTTC.

V gene TRBV2 combines with J gene TRBJ2-3; 10 bases align to TRBD2. J gave up 4 bases and V 10 bases, and 14 bases lay outside the gene matches. The CDR3 consists of 16 residues. Germline lookup yields CDR1 SNHLY and CDR2 FYNNEI. The CDR3 coding sequence is TGTGCCACCACGAAGAAAACAGCGGGAGGGCCAGATACGCAGTATTTT. The encoded protein is CATTKKTAGGPDTQYF. Together with reference TRBV2 and TRBJ2-3, the CDR3 gives the full variable domain: EPEVTQTPSHQVTQMGQEVILRCVPISNHLYFYWYRQILGQKVEFLVSFYNNEISEKSEIFDDQFSVERPDGSNFTLKIRSTKLEDSAMYFCATTKKTAGGPDTQYFGPGTRLTVL.

The genes are TRBV5-6 and TRBJ2-7; TRBD2 matches at 9 bases. The germline gives CDR1 SGHDT, CDR2 YYEEEE. This CDR3 is 16 amino acids long. Trimming cost V 3 bases and J 3 bases; bases outside gene matches: 10. The CDR3 protein is CASSSGPLAGIYEQYF. The CDR3 nucleotides are TGTGCCAGCAGCTCTGGCCCGCTAGCGGGGATCTACGAGCAGTACTTC.

The rearrangement links TRBV7-9 to TRBJ1-2; 7 bases match TRBD1. Germline values: CDR1 SEHNR, CDR2 FQNEAQ (reference sequence). CDR3 size: 13 residues. V shed 5 bases, J shed 4 bases, and the junction held 4 bases outside the gene matches. The CDR3 reads CASSPRQGYGYTF. CDR3 nucleotides: TGTGCCAGCAGCCCGCGACAGGGCTATGGCTACACCTTC.

CDR3 in DNA: TGTGCCAGTAGCTCCCCACTAGCGGGAGGGAATGAGCAGTTCTTC. Protein product: CASSSPLAGGNEQFF. This chain links TRBV19 with TRBJ2-1; 13 nucleotides line up with TRBD2. Per germline, CDR1 LNHDA and CDR2 SQIVND (reference sequence). The CDR3 loop spans 15 amino acids. V was pared by 6 bases and J by 7 bases, with 6 bases of the junction left unmatched.

The CDR3 DNA is TGTGCCAGCAGTTACTCCCCAGCGGAACGATACGAGCAGTACTTC. This translates into CASSYSPAERYEQYF. The chain is built from TRBV6-2 or TRBV6-3 and TRBJ2-7; TRBD2 might be the D (5 bases). Germline-derived CDR1 and CDR2 are MNHEY and SVGEGT. The CDR3 length is 15 residues. V was pared by 0 bases and J by 4 bases, with 13 bases between.

V and J are TRBV2 and TRBJ2-7, with D possibly being TRBD1 (6 bases). CDR3 size: 14 residues. Germline V CDR1 and CDR2: SNHLY, FYNNEI. The ends were cut back, 6 bases at V and 0 bases at J, with 12 bases in the middle. The CDR3 DNA reads as TGTGCCAGCAGGCCCCGGGACAACTCCTACGAGCAGTACTTC. Protein sequence: CASRPRDNSYEQYF.

The gene calls are TRBV5-6 and TRBJ1-1; weak D call: TRBD1 (6 bases). This CDR3 region has 12 residues. CDR1 is SGHDT, CDR2 YYEEEE, per germline. The V end was cut by 6 bases, the J end by 6 bases, with 12 bases between. The CDR3 DNA is TGTGCCAGCACGATACAGGGCGCTGAAGCTTTCTTT. It encodes CASTIQGAEAFF.

The chain recombines TRBV6-2 or TRBV6-3 with TRBJ1-5; 7 positions match TRBD1. This CDR3 is 13 amino acids long. Losses at the gene ends were 6 bases for V and 3 bases for J; bases not matched to a gene: 2. Germline V lookup: CDR1 MNHEY, CDR2 SVGEGT. CDR3 sequence reads: CASSGTANQPQHF. For the CDR3, the DNA is TGTGCCAGCAGCGGGACAGCCAATCAGCCCCAGCATTTT.

This chain joins TRBV6-6 and TRBJ1-1; the match to TRBD1 covers 9 bases. Looked up from germline, CDR1 is MNHNY and CDR2 is SVGAGI (reference sequence). The trim removed 6 bases at V and 13 bases at J, leaving 15 bases unmatched. The CDR3 is 14 residues long. CDR3 coding DNA: TGTGCCAGCAGAGAACTACAGGGGGCGGCATTTGGTTTCTTT. Encoded protein: CASRELQGAAFGFF.

J is TRBJ2-2 and V is TRBV4-2, with 11 nucleotides matching TRBD2. The V gene end was trimmed by 1 base and the J gene end by 4 bases; junction bases not matched to a gene: 5. The CDR3 spans 17 residues. CDR1 is LGHNA, CDR2 YNFKEQ, per germline. The CDR3 DNA sequence: TGTGCCAGCAGCCAAGCTACTAGCGGGAGTGGCACCGGGGAGCTGTTTTTT. Its translation: CASSQATSGSGTGELFF.

The CDR3 loop is CASSSRQGGMGYTF. The CDR3 region has the DNA TGTGCCAGCAGCTCCAGACAGGGCGGGATGGGCTACACCTTC. The rearrangement links TRBV7-6 to TRBJ1-2, with TRBD1 matching over 7 bases. V gave up 4 bases and J gave up 8 bases; unmatched junction bases: 10. The CDR3 loop spans 14 amino acids. From germline, CDR1 is SGHVS and CDR2 FNYEAQ.

Of note for this clone: A read error may produce the germline difference seen at one junction end. This chain joins TRBV6-2 or TRBV6-3 and TRBJ2-7; 7 positions match TRBD1. This CDR3 has 11 amino acids. Germline V lookup: CDR1 MNHEY, CDR2 SVGEGT. The CDR3 region is CASSYPGTVFF. CDR3 sequence (DNA): TGTGCCAGCAGTTACCCCGGGACAGTTTTCTTC.